This TCR beta chain is drawn from a study of cytomegalovirus exposure and HLA in healthy donors. General observations from the study: In presence/absence analyses, roughly uniform sequencing depth across donors was assumed.

The CDR3 extends over 15 amino acids. Germline values: CDR1 SGDLS, CDR2 YYNGEE. V lost 3 bases to trimming and J lost 0 bases, with 10 bases between them. 60 Vbeta and 13 Jbeta primers were used in PCR. Original processing notes: The authors later counted roughly 87 million unique TCR beta chains, 9.5 million to 11 million of them shared. Produced via immunoSEQ multiplex PCR; TCRdb's table is partial and in-frame only. From that table come the V and J calls and clone size; the DNA was used to work out D and trimming. The sample has over 80,000 clones; the top ten hold around 5%. Concerning this clone itself: Its antigen is as yet unknown.

Source material: PBMCs. V gene TRBV9 combines with J gene TRBJ1-5, with D perhaps matching TRBD1 (6 bases). This clonotype was sampled from a girl aged 5-17 years in good health and CMV-seropositive. The CDR3 DNA reads TGTGCCAGCAGCGAACAGGGCCTTAGCAATCAGCCCCAGCATTTT. Translated, it gives CASSEQGLSNQPQHF.